The 25 T cell receptor beta chains presented below share a single source sample, sequenced in a study of low-dose radiotherapy and immunotherapy resistance in tumors. Specified time point: before trial treatment. Priming of first-strand cDNA relied on TRAV- and TRBV-specific primers (covering alpha and beta chains). A constant-region primer paired with the V-primer adapter amplified TCRs over 20 PCR cycles. TCRdb analysed the reads with MiXCR anew, one entry per CDR3 protein. This table has some 85,000 distinct CDR3 sequences, 15% to 20% appearing once. Sample: PBMCs, taken before treatment. The receptor source for this set is a male donor with prostate cancer.

Ten or more counts support this clonotype. The chain employs TRBV28 and TRBJ2-2; a weak D match, TRBD2 (6 bases). The CDR3 length is 14 residues. The germline V and J ends were trimmed by 8 bases and 1 base, with 11 bases remaining between them. Germline CDR1 and CDR2: MDHEN and SYDVKM. The CDR3 protein is CASLTSLNTGELFF. In nucleotides, the CDR3 is TGTGCCAGCCTTACTAGCCTGAACACCGGGGAGCTGTTTTTT.

Concerning this clonotype itself: A far larger clone is a single base away, which makes a read error likely. This chain joins TRBV6-5 and TRBJ2-7, with D perhaps given as TRBD1 or TRBD2 (5 bases each). The length of the CDR3 is 16 residues. Germline V gene lookup returns CDR1 MNHEY and CDR2 SVGAGI. This CDR3 reads CASTSRGFGSSYEKYF. CDR3 sequence (DNA): TGTGCCAGCACCTCGAGGGGATTCGGTAGCTCCTACGAGAAGTACTTC.

This clonotype was detected ten times or more. V gene TRBV2 combines with J gene TRBJ2-1; 9 bases are shared with TRBD2. With V trimmed by 2 bases and J by 5 bases, 4 bases remained unmatched. The CDR3 consists of 15 residues. The germline V gene has CDR1 SNHLY and CDR2 FYNNEI. The CDR3 is CASSELGLANNEQFF. The DNA for the CDR3 is TGTGCCAGCAGTGAACTAGGACTAGCGAACAATGAGCAGTTCTTC. The whole variable domain, remainder taken from reference TRBV2 and TRBJ2-1, is EPEVTQTPSHQVTQMGQEVILRCVPISNHLYFYWYRQILGQKVEFLVSFYNNEISEKSEIFDDQFSVERPDGSNFTLKIRSTKLEDSAMYFCASSELGLANNEQFFGPGTRLTVL.

This clonotype was seen repeatedly, ten times or more. The chain carries TRBV7-6 and TRBJ1-2; 8 bases agree with TRBD1. Losses at the gene ends were 4 bases for V and 4 bases for J; bases not matched to a gene: 8. The CDR3 sequence is 15 residues long. Germline values: CDR1 SGHVS, CDR2 FNYEAQ. The CDR3 here is CASSSGGGVPYGYTF. The CDR3 bases are TGTGCCAGCAGCTCAGGGGGCGGGGTCCCCTATGGCTACACCTTC.

On this clonotype itself: It is unclear where the CDR3 begins or ends on the DNA, so no DNA is shown, and the CDR3 is as TCRdb lists it. CDR3 sequence reads: CASNRRAPETPGSCFF. The J gene is TRBJ2-2, the V gene TRBV7-3; the table's D gene call, TRBD2, was not cross checked with the DNA. Germline V gene data show CDR1 as SGHTA and CDR2 as FQGTGA. A total of 16 residues make up the CDR3, ends included.

The rearrangement links TRBV5-1 to TRBJ2-1; D is unresolved. Trimming stripped 0 bases from V and 0 bases from J, with 7 bases between. CDR3 length: 15 amino acids. Germline V gene data show CDR1 as SGHRS and CDR2 as YFSETQ. This CDR3 reads CASSLEGRSYNEQFF. The CDR3 bases are TGCGCCAGCAGCTTGGAAGGGCGCTCCTACAATGAGCAGTTCTTC.

CDR3 coding DNA: TGTGCCAGCAGACAAAGCGGGGATCAACTTGGCTACACCTTC. This translates into CASRQSGDQLGYTF. The V gene is TRBV27, the J gene TRBJ1-2; D gene ambiguous. Germline loops: CDR1 MNHEY, CDR2 SMNVEV (reference sequence). CDR3 length: 14 amino acids. Trimming stripped 6 bases from V and 7 bases from J, with 18 bases between.

This clonotype has a single count. A far larger clone differs by one base, so this is likely a read error. The rearrangement uses TRBV5-3 and TRBJ2-5, with 9 bases aligning to TRBD2. TRBV5-3 is noted as an ORF with a role that remains uncertain. The CDR3 has 16 amino acids. In nucleotides, the CDR3 is TGTACCAGCAGCCGCGAAACTAGCGGGCACCAAGAGACCCAGTACTTC. It yields the protein CTSSRETSGHQETQYF.

This clonotype has just a few counts. The chain is built from TRBV7-2 and TRBJ1-1; unclear D gene. CDR3 length: 13 amino acids. Germline V gene data show CDR1 as SGHTA and CDR2 as FQGNSA. Trimming left V 4 bases short and J 1 base short, with 7 bases between. The CDR3 loop is CASSSHRNTEAFF. The CDR3 DNA sequence: TGTGCCAGCAGCTCTCACAGGAACACTGAAGCTTTCTTT.

This clonotype was seen repeatedly, ten times or more. This chain links TRBV7-2 with TRBJ2-3; 8 bases align to TRBD2. Germline trimming cut 4 bases from V and 4 bases from J; bases unmatched to any gene: 7. The CDR3 sequence is 15 residues long. The germline CDR1 and CDR2 sequences are SGHTA and FQGNSA. The chain's CDR3 is CASSSSRLASDTQYF. Written as DNA, the CDR3 is TGTGCCAGCAGCTCGAGCCGACTAGCGTCAGATACGCAGTATTTT.

This clonotype appeared many times. This chain joins TRBV4-2 and TRBJ2-5; D is possibly TRBD2 (5 bases). The CDR3 has 15 residues. Trimming removed 0 bases from V and 5 bases from J, with 13 bases in between. Per germline, CDR1 LGHNA and CDR2 YNFKEQ. CDR3 sequence (DNA): TGTGCCAGCAGCCAAGATCGTTATAGCGCCGAGACCCAGTACTTC. Protein sequence: CASSQDRYSAETQYF.

This clonotype was counted ten times or more. The chain uses TRBV19 and TRBJ2-3, with 7 bases fitting TRBD2. The CDR3 sequence is 16 residues long. Germline CDR1 is LNHDA and CDR2 is SQIVND (reference sequence). Germline trimming cut 5 bases from V and 4 bases from J; bases unmatched to any gene: 12. Here the CDR3 DNA reads TGTGCCAGTAGTGCCCTTGAGGGAGGGCCGGCAGATACGCAGTATTTT. Amino acid sequence: CASSALEGGPADTQYF.

Ten or more counts support this clonotype. This chain connects TRBV15 to TRBJ2-3; tentatively, D is TRBD2 (6 bases). The ends were cut back, 5 bases at V and 5 bases at J, with 11 bases in the middle. The CDR3 spans 13 residues. Germline loops: CDR1 LNHNV, CDR2 YYDKDF (reference sequence). The CDR3, as DNA: TGTGCCACCAGCGGTCCGGGAGTAGATACGCAGTATTTT. Its translation: CATSGPGVDTQYF. The full variable domain, in which reference TRBV15 and TRBJ2-3 provide the parts outside the CDR3, is DAMVIQNPRYQVTQFGKPVTLSCSQTLNHNVMYWYQQKSSQAPKLLFHYYDKDFNNEADTPDNFQSRRPNTSFCFLDIRSPGLGDTAMYLCATSGPGVDTQYFGPGTRLTVL.

This clonotype appeared a few times. This chain links TRBV3-1 with TRBJ1-2; D gene unclear. Germline CDR1 and CDR2: LGHDT and YNNKEL (reference sequence). The V end was cut by 1 base, the J end by 4 bases, with 10 bases between. The CDR3 totals 14 residues. CDR3 DNA sequence: TGTGCCAGCAGCCAAGTGAGGGTTAGCTATGGCTACACCTTC. Amino acids: CASSQVRVSYGYTF.

This clonotype was seen at least ten times. The chain recombines TRBV20-1 with TRBJ2-2; TRBD2 aligns across 9 bases. The CDR3 contains 13 residues. CDR1 is DFQATT and CDR2 is SNEGSKA in the germline V gene (reference sequence). This chain's CDR3 is CSGLAGVAGELFF. In nucleotides, the CDR3 is TGCAGCGGATTAGCGGGAGTGGCCGGGGAGCTGTTTTTT.

This clonotype showed up many times. The chain recombines TRBV5-6 with TRBJ1-2; D unresolved. The germline V and J ends were trimmed by 0 bases and 3 bases, with 18 bases remaining between them. Germline lookup yields CDR1 SGHDT and CDR2 YYEEEE. The CDR3 spans 17 residues. The CDR3 loop is CASSLALLSMAYYGYTF. The CDR3 DNA is TGTGCCAGCAGCTTGGCTCTTCTGTCTATGGCCTACTATGGCTACACCTTC.

At least ten counts were recorded for this clonotype. The rearrangement joins TRBV15 to TRBJ2-1, with no clear D. CDR1 LNHNV and CDR2 YYDKDF come from the germline V gene (reference sequence). Between the trimmed V and J ends, which lost 1 base and 2 bases, there was a span of 3 bases. The CDR3 is 13 residues long. The CDR3 region has the DNA TGTGCCACCAGCAGAGCCCCCTACAATGAGCAGTTCTTC. This translates into CATSRAPYNEQFF.

The table lists this clonotype with many counts. The V call is TRBV27, the J call TRBJ1-6, with 9 bases lining up with TRBD1. Looked up from germline, CDR1 is MNHEY and CDR2 is SMNVEV (reference sequence). The CDR3 has 15 amino acids. The ends lost 2 bases at V and 8 bases at J; junction bases unmatched: 4. This chain's CDR3 is CASSLLGQGHSPLHF. The CDR3 DNA is TGTGCCAGCAGTTTACTGGGACAGGGCCATTCACCCCTCCACTTT.

The table lists this clonotype with many counts. The V call is TRBV2, the J call TRBJ2-2; weak D call: TRBD1 (5 bases). The germline V gene encodes CDR1 SNHLY and CDR2 FYNNEI. The CDR3 is 15 residues long. With 4 bases removed from V and 1 base from J, the gap between germline ends came to 10 bases. In DNA, the CDR3 is TGTGCCAGCAGTGCGGACACAGGGAACACCGGGGAGCTGTTTTTT. Amino acid sequence: CASSADTGNTGELFF.

This clonotype has ten or more counts. The rearrangement joins TRBV7-9 to TRBJ2-2; 8 bases are a match to TRBD1. The junction had 9 bases not matched to a gene; V was cut back by 2 bases and J by 7 bases. The germline gives CDR1 SEHNR, CDR2 FQNEAQ (reference sequence). CDR3 size: 16 residues. In DNA, the CDR3 is TGTGCCAGCAGCTTACGGACAGGGATATTTGGCGGGGAGCTGTTTTTT. Translated, it gives CASSLRTGIFGGELFF.

The rearrangement uses TRBV6-6 and TRBJ2-2; D is undetermined. V gave up 8 bases and J gave up 0 bases, with 10 bases separating them. Germline-derived CDR1 and CDR2 are MNHNY and SVGAGI (reference sequence). This CDR3 contains 14 residues. CDR3 residues: CASVHLANTGELFF. The CDR3 region has the DNA TGTGCCAGCGTCCACCTTGCGAACACCGGGGAGCTGTTTTTT.

Note on this clonotype: A far bigger clonotype differs at one base, so this is likely a read error. The rearrangement uses TRBV6-2 or TRBV6-3 and TRBJ1-4, with D tentatively TRBD1 (5 bases). This CDR3 comprises 15 residues. CDR1 is MNHEY, CDR2 SVGEGT, per germline. V gave up 2 bases and J gave up 7 bases, with 14 bases separating them. CDR3 amino acids: CASSYAGIVVEKLFF. The CDR3 DNA sequence: TGTGCCAGCAGTTACGCAGGGATCGTAGTTGAAAAACTGTTTTTT.

This clonotype was counted at least ten times. This rearrangement joins TRBV5-1 to TRBJ1-2, with TRBD1 identical over 12 bases. The CDR3 consists of 16 residues. V shed 4 bases, J shed 4 bases, and the junction held 8 bases outside the gene matches. CDR1 and CDR2 (germline): SGHRS, YFSETQ. The CDR3 loop is CASSPGQGALGYGYTF. In DNA, the CDR3 is TGCGCCAGCAGCCCGGGACAGGGGGCTCTCGGCTATGGCTACACCTTC.

In its sample, this clonotype was seen a few times. This chain connects TRBV6-1 to TRBJ2-7; 8 bases line up with TRBD2. Trimming removed 6 bases from V and 4 bases from J; junction bases left unmatched: 11. Germline CDR1 and CDR2: MNHNS and SASEGT. CDR3 length equals 15 residues. The CDR3 region is CASSQPGLVNYEQYF. The DNA for the CDR3 is TGTGCCAGCAGCCAACCGGGACTAGTTAATTACGAGCAGTACTTC.

This clonotype was detected many times. This rearrangement joins TRBV4-1 to TRBJ1-2; D is unresolved. Germline V CDR1 and CDR2: MGHRA, YSYEKL. There are 14 residues in the CDR3. Trimming cost V 0 bases and J 8 bases, with 13 bases left between them. The CDR3 DNA is TGCGCCAGCAGCCAAGAGGAGCGAGTAGGGGGCTACACCTTC. Amino acids: CASSQEERVGGYTF.